This is a list of T cell receptor beta chains from one sample in a study of shared clonotypes between healthy human individuals. The table came from immunoSEQ multiplex PCR; TCRdb's copy has only in-frame clones and leaves some out. Here the sample spans 1.5 million to 1.9 million clones, 95% to 99% being singletons. Specimen: naive CD4+ T cells sorted from blood. The receptors shown here come from a man aged 30-40 years in good health. CDR3s include the opening cysteine and the closing phenylalanine or tryptophan. A D gene is named only where the DNA matches it firmly. Clone size is shown for a subset of rows, as once, few, many or a class of expanded clone.

v_call	d_call	j_call	clone_size	cdr3_aa	cdr3_nt
TRBV5-5	NA	TRBJ2-3	NA	CASSLEEPTHTQYF	TGTGCCAGCAGCTTGGAGGAACCTACTCATACGCAGTATTTT
TRBV5-1	TRBD1	TRBJ2-5	NA	CASSWDRGRGLRLSETQYF	TGCGCCAGCAGCTGGGACAGGGGGCGTGGGTTAAGGCTTTCAGAGACCCAGTACTTC
TRBV27	TRBD2	TRBJ2-2	once	CASRRSGRDTGELFF	TGTGCCAGCAGGAGGAGCGGGAGAGACACCGGGGAGCTGTTTTTT
TRBV27	NA	TRBJ2-2	once	CASSLSTRLVYTGELFF	TGTGCCAGCAGTTTATCGACGCGACTAGTTTACACCGGGGAGCTGTTTTTT
TRBV28	NA	TRBJ2-1	once	CASSLADRRLYNEQFF	TGTGCCAGCAGTTTAGCCGACAGGAGACTATACAATGAGCAGTTCTTC
TRBV9	NA	TRBJ2-5	NA	CASSKLAVDQRETQYF	TGTGCCAGCAGCAAGTTAGCGGTTGACCAAAGAGAGACCCAGTACTTC
TRBV5-1	NA	TRBJ2-3	NA	CASSTTGDTQYF	TGCGCCAGCAGCACAACTGGAGATACGCAGTATTTT
TRBV9	TRBD1	TRBJ1-5	NA	CASSAEDRAWSQPQHF	TGTGCCAGCAGCGCAGAAGACAGGGCCTGGAGTCAGCCCCAGCATTTT
TRBV6-4	NA	TRBJ2-3	once	CASSSLASGSTDTQYF	TGTGCCAGCAGCAGTCTAGCAAGCGGAAGCACAGATACGCAGTATTTT
TRBV27	NA	TRBJ1-1	once	CASTLSPDEAFF	TGTGCCAGCACCCTTAGCCCGGATGAAGCTTTCTTT
TRBV7-9	NA	TRBJ2-5	NA	CASSLLGLETQYF	TGTGCCAGCAGCTTATTGGGGTTGGAGACCCAGTACTTC
TRBV11-3	TRBD1	TRBJ2-7	NA	CASSFGTGDYEQYF	TGTGCCAGCAGCTTCGGGACAGGGGACTACGAGCAGTACTTC
TRBV19	TRBD2	TRBJ2-1	once	CASTQLSGRGNNEQFF	TGTGCCAGTACCCAGCTAAGCGGGAGGGGCAACAATGAGCAGTTCTTC
TRBV2	NA	TRBJ1-2	once	CASRQDSAGYTF	TGTGCCAGCAGACAGGACAGTGCTGGCTACACCTTC
TRBV6-1	NA	TRBJ2-7	NA	CASSEAPLSGRGDEQYF	TGTGCCAGCAGTGAAGCCCCTCTTTCAGGTAGGGGAGACGAGCAGTACTTC
TRBV27	NA	TRBJ2-7	NA	CASSNREGYEQYF	TGTGCCAGCAGTAACAGGGAGGGTTACGAGCAGTACTTC
TRBV14	NA	TRBJ2-5	once	CASSGQIQETQYF	TGTGCCAGCAGCGGCCAGATCCAAGAGACCCAGTACTTC
TRBV19	NA	TRBJ1-5	NA	CASRTTYSNQPQHF	TGTGCCAGTAGGACTACTTATAGCAATCAGCCCCAGCATTTT
TRBV10-3	NA	TRBJ1-5	NA	CAISAVANSNQPQHF	TGTGCCATCAGTGCGGTCGCCAATAGCAATCAGCCCCAGCATTTT
TRBV2	NA	TRBJ2-7	NA	CASSEYYEQYF	TGTGCCAGCAGTGAATACTACGAGCAGTACTTC
TRBV4-1	NA	TRBJ1-1	NA	CASSHRGKGTEAFF	TGCGCCAGCAGCCATCGGGGTAAGGGCACTGAAGCTTTCTTT
TRBV7-2	TRBD1	TRBJ1-2	NA	CASSLVSRQGASNYGYTF	TGTGCCAGCAGCTTAGTGTCCCGACAGGGGGCTAGTAACTATGGCTACACCTTC
TRBV9	NA	TRBJ2-5	NA	CASTSRGWDQETQYF	TGTGCCAGCACCAGTAGGGGATGGGACCAGGAGACCCAGTACTTC
TRBV7-9	TRBD1	TRBJ1-4	NA	CASNLGQGPATNEKLFF	TGTGCCAGCAACCTAGGACAGGGGCCTGCAACTAATGAAAAACTGTTTTTT
TRBV10-3	NA	TRBJ1-2	NA	CAISESVRFHGYTF	TGTGCCATCAGTGAATCGGTTCGCTTTCATGGCTACACCTTC
TRBV5-5	NA	TRBJ2-7	NA	CASSLAGTREQYF	TGTGCCAGCAGCTTGGCCGGAACCCGGGAGCAGTACTTC
TRBV15	NA	TRBJ2-3	NA	CATSRDPQGPDTQYF	TGTGCCACCAGCAGAGATCCCCAGGGACCAGATACGCAGTATTTT
TRBV9	NA	TRBJ2-5	NA	CASSVAPQETQYF	TGTGCCAGCAGCGTAGCCCCTCAAGAGACCCAGTACTTC
TRBV27	TRBD2	TRBJ2-3	NA	CASSKTSGEDTQYF	TGTGCCAGCAGTAAGACTAGCGGGGAAGATACGCAGTATTTT
TRBV5-8	NA	TRBJ2-4	NA	CASSQPWAKNIQYF	TGTGCCAGCAGCCAGCCGTGGGCCAAAAACATTCAGTACTTC
TRBV7-2	NA	TRBJ2-5	NA	CASSLVSKQETQYF	TGTGCCAGCAGCTTAGTTAGTAAACAAGAGACCCAGTACTTC
TRBV7-9	TRBD1	TRBJ2-2	NA	CANQPTGAVTGELFF	TGTGCCAACCAGCCGACAGGGGCGGTCACCGGGGAGCTGTTTTTT
TRBV7-9	TRBD1	TRBJ1-5	NA	CASSLATGSSQPQHF	TGTGCCAGCAGCTTAGCGACAGGGTCTAGTCAGCCCCAGCATTTT
TRBV9	NA	TRBJ2-7	NA	CASSVANSTGMGYEQYF	TGTGCCAGCAGCGTAGCTAATTCCACAGGGATGGGCTACGAGCAGTACTTC
TRBV5-1	NA	TRBJ1-4	once	CASSLDSGVGEKLFF	TGCGCCAGCAGCTTGGATTCGGGGGTTGGCGAAAAACTGTTTTTT
TRBV10-2	NA	TRBJ2-1	NA	CASSKGYNEQFF	TGCGCCAGCAGTAAGGGGTACAATGAGCAGTTCTTC
TRBV19	NA	TRBJ1-2	NA	CASSVAGSTGGYTF	TGTGCCAGTAGTGTTGCCGGGTCGACAGGTGGCTACACCTTC
TRBV13	NA	TRBJ1-1	NA	CASSLRIGTEAFF	TGTGCCAGCAGCTTAAGAATTGGCACTGAAGCTTTCTTT
TRBV28	NA	TRBJ2-5	NA	CASREFQEAQYF	TGTGCCAGCAGAGAGTTCCAAGAGGCCCAGTACTTC
TRBV28	NA	TRBJ2-7	once	CASSLSTGRYEQYF	TGTGCCAGCAGTTTAAGTACGGGCAGATACGAGCAGTACTTC
TRBV18	NA	TRBJ2-7	NA	CASSPSTTSYEQYF	TGTGCCAGCTCACCCTCGACTACTTCCTACGAGCAGTACTTC
TRBV5-1	NA	TRBJ2-6	NA	CASRFSGANVLTF	TGCGCCAGCCGTTTCTCTGGGGCCAACGTCCTGACTTTC
TRBV7-8	TRBD2	TRBJ2-7	NA	CASSPEAGGHYEQYF	TGTGCCAGCAGCCCAGAGGCGGGAGGGCACTACGAGCAGTACTTC
TRBV18	NA	TRBJ1-1	NA	CASSPPPNTEAFF	TGTGCCAGCTCACCCCCACCTAACACTGAAGCTTTCTTT
TRBV28	TRBD1	TRBJ2-7	NA	CASSYTTGGRYEQYF	TGTGCCAGCAGTTACACAACAGGGGGCAGGTACGAGCAGTACTTC
TRBV30	NA	TRBJ1-5	NA	CASQGTVDQPQHF	TGTGCCTCCCAGGGAACAGTAGATCAGCCCCAGCATTTT
TRBV27	NA	TRBJ2-7	NA	CASRDSLSYEQYF	TGTGCCAGCAGGGACAGTCTCTCCTACGAGCAGTACTTC
TRBV28	NA	TRBJ2-3	NA	CASSFTTDTQYF	TGTGCCAGCAGTTTTACTACAGATACGCAGTATTTT
TRBV30	NA	TRBJ1-1	NA	CAWSPRIGVRTEAFF	TGTGCCTGGAGCCCCCGCATTGGGGTAAGAACTGAAGCTTTCTTT
TRBV29-1	TRBD1	TRBJ1-2	NA	CSVGGQGQDGYTF	TGCAGCGTGGGGGGACAGGGACAGGATGGCTACACCTTC
TRBV20-1	NA	TRBJ2-7	once	CSQGPYEQYF	TGCAGTCAGGGCCCCTACGAGCAGTACTTC
TRBV2	NA	TRBJ2-1	NA	CASGSYNEQFF	TGTGCCAGCGGTAGCTACAATGAGCAGTTCTTC
TRBV6-1	NA	TRBJ2-5	NA	CASSVRGWGEETQYF	TGTGCCAGCAGTGTACGGGGGTGGGGCGAGGAGACCCAGTACTTC